The TCR beta chain under discussion was sequenced for a study of blood T cell repertoires in COVID-19. Overall study context: Sites in the United States, Italy and Spain provided acute and convalescent COVID-19 samples.

Followed over time, Seattle patients had been enrolled while infection was active. In the original analysis: By means of reference gene primer amplification, nucleated cell counts were estimated. The table came from immunoSEQ multiplex PCR; TCRdb's copy has only in-frame clones and leaves some out. The DNA was the basis for D and trimming; V, J and clone size are from that table. Of about 440,000 clones in the sample, about 91% were seen once. V gave up 4 bases and J gave up 5 bases, with 11 bases separating them. This CDR3 is built from 13 residues. CDR1 is LGHDT, CDR2 YNNKEL, per germline (reference sequence).

The material sequenced was peripheral blood. The TCR sequence derives from a woman in her 50s with COVID-19, enrolled during active disease. This rearrangement joins TRBV3-1 (or the pseudogene TRBV3-2) to TRBJ1-2, with D perhaps matching TRBD1 (6 bases). This CDR3 is CASSPPGQYGYTF. The CDR3 nucleotides read TGTGCCAGCAGCCCCCCTGGACAGTATGGCTACACCTTC.